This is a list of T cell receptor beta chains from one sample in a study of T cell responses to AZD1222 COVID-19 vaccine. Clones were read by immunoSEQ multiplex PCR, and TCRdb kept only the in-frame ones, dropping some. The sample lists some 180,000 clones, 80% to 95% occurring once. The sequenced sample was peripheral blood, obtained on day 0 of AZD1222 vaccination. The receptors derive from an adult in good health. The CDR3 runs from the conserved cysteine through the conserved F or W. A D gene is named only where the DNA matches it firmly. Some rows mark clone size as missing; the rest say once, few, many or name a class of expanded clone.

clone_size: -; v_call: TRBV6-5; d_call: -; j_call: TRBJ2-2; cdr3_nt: TGTGCCAGCAGTTACTCGTCGCCGAACACCGGGGAGCTGTTTTTT; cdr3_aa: CASSYSSPNTGELFF
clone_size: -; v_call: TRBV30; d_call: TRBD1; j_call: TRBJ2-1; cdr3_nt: TGTGCCTGGAGTAGACAGGGGTTCAATGAGCAGTTCTTC; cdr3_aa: CAWSRQGFNEQFF
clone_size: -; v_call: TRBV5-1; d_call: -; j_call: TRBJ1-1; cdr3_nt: TGCGCCAGCAGCTCGACGGGGCCACCGAACACTGAAGCTTTCTTT; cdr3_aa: CASSSTGPPNTEAFF
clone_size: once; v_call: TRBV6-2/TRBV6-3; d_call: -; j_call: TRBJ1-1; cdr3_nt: TGTGCCAGCAGTTACCAGAGTAGGGGTGAAGCTTTCTTT; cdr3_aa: CASSYQSRGEAFF
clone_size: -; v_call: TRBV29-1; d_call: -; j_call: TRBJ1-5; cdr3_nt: TGCAGCGTTGGGACAGAGACTAATCAGCCCCAGCATTTT; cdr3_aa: CSVGTETNQPQHF
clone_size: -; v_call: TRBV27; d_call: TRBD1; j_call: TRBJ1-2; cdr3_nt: TGTGCCACTCTCCCCTCCGGGACAGGGGGCGTCTATGGCTACACCTTC; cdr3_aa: CATLPSGTGGVYGYTF
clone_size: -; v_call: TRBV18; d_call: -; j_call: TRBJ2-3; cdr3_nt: TGTGCCAGCTCACCCCAGGGAGGCACGGGAGATACGCAGTATTTT; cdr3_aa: CASSPQGGTGDTQYF
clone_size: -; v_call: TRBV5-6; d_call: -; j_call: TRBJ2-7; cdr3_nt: TGTGCCAGCAGAGGGCAGGGTGTTCAGCAGTACTTC; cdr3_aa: CASRGQGVQQYF
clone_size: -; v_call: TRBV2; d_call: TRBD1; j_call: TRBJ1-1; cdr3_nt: TGTGCCAGCAGTGAAGCCCCAGGACAGGGGTCCCCTCAGGCTTTCTTT; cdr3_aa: CASSEAPGQGSPQAFF
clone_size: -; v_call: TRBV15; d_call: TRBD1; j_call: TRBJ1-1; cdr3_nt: TGTGCCACCAGAATGGACAGGGACACTGAAGCTTTCTTT; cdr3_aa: CATRMDRDTEAFF
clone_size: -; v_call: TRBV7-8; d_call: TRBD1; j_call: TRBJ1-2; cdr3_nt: TGTGCCAGCAGCTTAAATCCGGGACAGGCCCTCTATGGCTACACCTTC; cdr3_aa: CASSLNPGQALYGYTF
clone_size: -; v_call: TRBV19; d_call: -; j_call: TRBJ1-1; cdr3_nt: TGTGCCAGTAGTACCTGGAACACTGAAGCTTTCTTT; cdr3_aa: CASSTWNTEAFF
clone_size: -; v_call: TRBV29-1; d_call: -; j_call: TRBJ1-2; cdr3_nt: TGCAGCGTTGAAGCAGGGATGGGGGATAGTGACTATGGCTACACCTTC; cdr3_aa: CSVEAGMGDSDYGYTF
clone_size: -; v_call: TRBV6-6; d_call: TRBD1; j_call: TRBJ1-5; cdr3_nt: TGTGCCAGCAGATCCAGACAGGGCGTTCGACCCCAGCATTTT; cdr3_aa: CASRSRQGVRPQHF
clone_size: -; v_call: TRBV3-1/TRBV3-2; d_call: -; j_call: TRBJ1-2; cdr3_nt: TGTGCCAGCAGCCCTAGTCATACAGCTAACTATGGCTACACCTTC; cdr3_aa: CASSPSHTANYGYTF
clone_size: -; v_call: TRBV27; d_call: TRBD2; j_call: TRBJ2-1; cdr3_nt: TGTGCCAGCAGTCTGGGGACTAGCGGGGCTGAGCAGTTCTTC; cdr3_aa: CASSLGTSGAEQFF
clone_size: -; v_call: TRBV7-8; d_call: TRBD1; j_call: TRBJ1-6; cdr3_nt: TGTGCCAGCAGCCAACAGGGGGTCAGGAATTCACCCCTCCACTTT; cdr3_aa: CASSQQGVRNSPLHF
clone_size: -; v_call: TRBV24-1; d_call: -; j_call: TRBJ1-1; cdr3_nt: TGTGCCACCAGTGACGTGAACACTGAAGCTTTCTTT; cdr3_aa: CATSDVNTEAFF
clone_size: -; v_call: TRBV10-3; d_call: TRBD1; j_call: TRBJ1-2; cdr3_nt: TGTGCCATCAGTGAGTCTGCGCAGGGGGCTTATGGCTACACCTTC; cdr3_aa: CAISESAQGAYGYTF
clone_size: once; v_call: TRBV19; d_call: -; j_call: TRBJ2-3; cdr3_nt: TGTGCCAGTAGCTCGGGGCTGATCACAGATACGCAGTATTTT; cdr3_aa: CASSSGLITDTQYF
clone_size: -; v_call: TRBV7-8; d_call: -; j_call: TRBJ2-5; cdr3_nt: TGTGCCAGCAGCCCCGGGGGAGCAATCCAAGAGACCCAGTACTTC; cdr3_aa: CASSPGGAIQETQYF
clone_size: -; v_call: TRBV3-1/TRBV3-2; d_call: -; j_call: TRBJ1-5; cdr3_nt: TGTGCCAGCAGCCAAGAAGGGTACGGACAGCCCCAGCATTTT; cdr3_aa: CASSQEGYGQPQHF
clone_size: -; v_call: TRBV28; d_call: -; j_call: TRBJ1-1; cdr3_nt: TGTGCCAGCAGTTTACCCGCTGCACCGAACACTGAAGCTTTCTTT; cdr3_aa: CASSLPAAPNTEAFF
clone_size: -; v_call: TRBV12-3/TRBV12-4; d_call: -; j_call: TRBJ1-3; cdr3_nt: TGTGCCAGCTTGTGGGGGGCTGGAAACACCATATATTTT; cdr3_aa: CASLWGAGNTIYF
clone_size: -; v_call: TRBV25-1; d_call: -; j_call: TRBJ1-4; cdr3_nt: TGTGCCAGCAGTGACCCCGACAAACGCGGAGGTGAAAAACTGTTTTTT; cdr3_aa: CASSDPDKRGGEKLFF
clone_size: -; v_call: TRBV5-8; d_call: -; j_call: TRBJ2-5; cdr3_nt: TGTGCCAGCAGCTTGGTCCGACGGGGGGAGACCCAGTACTTC; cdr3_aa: CASSLVRRGETQYF
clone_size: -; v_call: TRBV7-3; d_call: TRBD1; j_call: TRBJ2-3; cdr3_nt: TGTGCCAGCAGCCGGGACAGGGAAGATACGCAGTATTTT; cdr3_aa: CASSRDREDTQYF
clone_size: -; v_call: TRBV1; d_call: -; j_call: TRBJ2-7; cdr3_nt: TGCACCAGCAGCCAACACTCTGGGATATTAGCCCAAGACGGCTACGAGCAGTACTTC; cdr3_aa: CTSSQHSGILAQDGYEQYF
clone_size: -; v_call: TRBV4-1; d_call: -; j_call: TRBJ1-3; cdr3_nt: TGCGCCAGCAGGGAGACAGGCCTCTCTGGAAACACCATATATTTT; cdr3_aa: CASRETGLSGNTIYF
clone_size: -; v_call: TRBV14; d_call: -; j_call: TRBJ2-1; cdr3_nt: TGTGCCAGCAGCCTCCAAAACCGGTTTAATGAGCAGTTCTTC; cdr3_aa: CASSLQNRFNEQFF
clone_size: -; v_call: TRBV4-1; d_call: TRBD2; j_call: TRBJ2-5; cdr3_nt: TGCGCCAGCAGCCAAGTTCCTAGCGGGGGCGCCCTCCAAGAGACCCAGTACTTC; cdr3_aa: CASSQVPSGGALQETQYF
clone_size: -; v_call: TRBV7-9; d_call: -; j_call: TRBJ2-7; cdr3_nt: TGTGCCAGCAGCTTAGAAGTTGGGGGAAACTCCTACGAGCAGTACTTC; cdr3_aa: CASSLEVGGNSYEQYF
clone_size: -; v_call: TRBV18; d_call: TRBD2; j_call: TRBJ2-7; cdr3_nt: TGTGCCAGCTCACCAGCAACTAGCGGGGACCTCTACGAGCAGTACTTC; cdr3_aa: CASSPATSGDLYEQYF
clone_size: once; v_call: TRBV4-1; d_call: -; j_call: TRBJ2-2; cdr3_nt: TGCGCCAGCAGCCAAGATCCAGGGAGGGGGTCCGGGGAGCTGTTTTTT; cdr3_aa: CASSQDPGRGSGELFF
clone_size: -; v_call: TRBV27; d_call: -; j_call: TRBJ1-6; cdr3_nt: TGTGCCAGCAGGCCCAGGTATAATTCACCCCTCCACTTT; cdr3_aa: CASRPRYNSPLHF
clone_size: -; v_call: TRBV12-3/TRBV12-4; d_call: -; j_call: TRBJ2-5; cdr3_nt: TGTGCCAGCAGTTTAATGGTTGAGACCCAGTACTTC; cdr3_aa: CASSLMVETQYF
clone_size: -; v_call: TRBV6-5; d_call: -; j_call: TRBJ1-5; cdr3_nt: TGTGCCAGCAGGATACAGGTGAATCAGCCCCAGCATTTT; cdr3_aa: CASRIQVNQPQHF
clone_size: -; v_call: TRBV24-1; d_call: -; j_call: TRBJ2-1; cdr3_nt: TGTGCCACCAGTGATGGGAGGCAGAGACATGAGCAGTTCTTC; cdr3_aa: CATSDGRQRHEQFF
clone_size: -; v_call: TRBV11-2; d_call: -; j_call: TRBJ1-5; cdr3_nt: TGTGCCAGCAGCTTACAAGTGCGTCAGCCCCAGCATTTT; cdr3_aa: CASSLQVRQPQHF
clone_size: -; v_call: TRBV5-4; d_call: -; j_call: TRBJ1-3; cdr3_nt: TGTGCCAGCAGCCGGGGGGGAAGCACCTACTCTGGAAACACCATATATTTT; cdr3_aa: CASSRGGSTYSGNTIYF
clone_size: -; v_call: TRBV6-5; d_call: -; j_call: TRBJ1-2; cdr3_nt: TGTGCCAGCAGTTACTCGGGGGCCTATGGCTACACCTTC; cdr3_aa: CASSYSGAYGYTF
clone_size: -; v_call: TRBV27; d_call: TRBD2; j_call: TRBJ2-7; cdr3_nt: TGTGCCAGCAGTTTATGGTTTGCGGGGGGCTCCTACGAGCAGTACTTC; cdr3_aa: CASSLWFAGGSYEQYF
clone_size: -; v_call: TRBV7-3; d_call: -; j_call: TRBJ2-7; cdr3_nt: TGTGCCAGCAGCTCGCCAGGACTGGGCGAGCAGTACTTC; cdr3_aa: CASSSPGLGEQYF
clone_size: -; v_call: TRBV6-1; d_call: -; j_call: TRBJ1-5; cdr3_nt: TGTGCCAGCAGTGAGGGGTATAGCAATCAGCCCCAGCATTTT; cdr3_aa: CASSEGYSNQPQHF
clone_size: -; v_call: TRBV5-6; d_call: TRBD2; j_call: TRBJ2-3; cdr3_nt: TGTGCCAGCAGCTTAAGAGCGGGGGGGCTGCCAGATACGCAGTATTTT; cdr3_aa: CASSLRAGGLPDTQYF
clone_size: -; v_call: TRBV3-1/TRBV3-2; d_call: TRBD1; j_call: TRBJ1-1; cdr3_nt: TGTGCCAGCAGCTCCCGGGACAGGAACACTGAAGCTTTCTTT; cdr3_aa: CASSSRDRNTEAFF
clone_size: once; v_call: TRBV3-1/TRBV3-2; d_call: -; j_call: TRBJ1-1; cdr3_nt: TGTGCCAGCAGCCCTCGGGTAGGCACTGAAGCTTTCTTT; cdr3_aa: CASSPRVGTEAFF
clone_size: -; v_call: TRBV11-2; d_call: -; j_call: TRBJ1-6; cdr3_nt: TGTGCCAGCAGCTTGGGTGGCTCCTATAATTCACCCCTCCACTTT; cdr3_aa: CASSLGGSYNSPLHF
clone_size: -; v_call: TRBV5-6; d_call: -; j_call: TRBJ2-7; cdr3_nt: TGTGCCAGCAGCTCAGGCAGGGCCTACGAGCAGTACTTC; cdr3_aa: CASSSGRAYEQYF
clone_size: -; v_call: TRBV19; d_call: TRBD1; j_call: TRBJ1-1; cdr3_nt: TGTGCCAGTAGTACCCCCGGGACAGAGAACACTGAAGCTTTCTTT; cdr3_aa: CASSTPGTENTEAFF